The T cell receptor (beta chain) under discussion was sequenced for a study of blood T cells in healthy people across ages. For the second PCR, which ran for about 7 to 11 cycles, a sample-barcoded 5' primer and a J-beta primer mix were used. TCRdb redid the calling of the 5' RACE reads with MiXCR, one entry per CDR3 protein. This table has hundreds of thousands of distinct CDR3 sequences, more than 50% appearing once. Researchers isolated at least 6 million PBMCs per sample. The TCR comes from a man in his forties in good health. The sample was blood.

The CDR3 spells CSALEGSYPYGYTF. In DNA form, the CDR3 reads TGCAGCGCTCTGGAGGGGTCTTATCCCTATGGCTACACCTTC. V usage is TRBV29-1 and J usage is TRBJ1-2, with D possibly matching TRBD1 (5 bases). V lost 7 bases, J lost 4 bases, and 19 bases lay in between. Germline CDR1 is SQVTM and CDR2 is ANQGSEA. The CDR3 contains 14 residues.